The clone carrying this TCR beta chain came up once. Antigen specificity is unknown. Relative to the germline gene, one junction end is altered; a read error may explain this. It was with 60 Vbeta and 13 Jbeta primers that the PCR ran. Original methodology: In a later analysis, 75 million to 95 million unique TCR beta chains included roughly 11 million shared by two or more donors. Some clones are missing from TCRdb's copy, which holds only in-frame ones; the method was immunoSEQ multiplex PCR. That table furnishes V, J and clone size, whereas the DNA furnished D and trimming. Of approximately 180,000 clones listed, 70% to 75% were seen once; the top ten hold about 3%. Germline CDR1 and CDR2: SGHNT and YYREEE (reference sequence). The CDR3 extends over 13 amino acids. These data come from a study of cytomegalovirus exposure and HLA in healthy donors. Study results and limitations: Through in vitro validation, three CMV-associated chains were shown to be specific for CMV antigens. A further, later analysis showed that HLA-associated TCR beta chains (compared with equally common others) were more clonally expanded.

This TCR came from a male donor in good health and CMV-seronegative. The specimen sequenced was PBMCs. The chain joins TRBV5-4 to TRBJ1-1; TRBD1 agrees at 10 bases. This CDR3 reads CASTGQGNSEAFF. The DNA for the CDR3 is TGTGCCAGCACGGGACAGGGGAACTCTGAAGCTTTCTTT.